Listed below are T cell receptor beta chains from one sample, sequenced in a study of PD-L1 blockade in urothelial cancer. Data came from immunoSEQ multiplex PCR; TCRdb stores just in-frame clones and leaves some out. The data contain 100,000 to 150,000 clones, about 81% of them seen just once; the ten biggest clones take up about 2.9%. This specimen was PBMCs, taken around atezolizumab (anti-PD-L1) treatment. The receptors here all came from a man in his fifties or sixties with urothelial cancer. CDR3s include the opening cysteine and the closing phenylalanine or tryptophan. Fields, in order: D gene, J gene, V gene, CDR3 DNA, CDR3 protein. D genes are given only for firm matches.

D gene: NA
J gene: TRBJ2-1
V gene: TRBV4-2
CDR3 DNA: TGTGCCAGCAGCCAAGAAGTCCAGGGCTACAATGAGCAGTTCTTC
CDR3 protein: CASSQEVQGYNEQFF

D gene: TRBD1
J gene: TRBJ1-5
V gene: TRBV18
CDR3 DNA: TGTGCCAGCTCACCGGGACAGACTAACAATCAGCCCCAGCATTTT
CDR3 protein: CASSPGQTNNQPQHF

D gene: NA
J gene: TRBJ2-5
V gene: TRBV28
CDR3 DNA: TGTGCCAGCAGTTTCCCCACCGCGGGGACCCAGTACTTC
CDR3 protein: CASSFPTAGTQYF

D gene: NA
J gene: TRBJ1-4
V gene: TRBV5-5
CDR3 DNA: TGTGCCAGCAGCTTGGCTGGGGCGGGAGAAAAACTGTTTTTT
CDR3 protein: CASSLAGAGEKLFF

D gene: NA
J gene: TRBJ2-5
V gene: TRBV7-7
CDR3 DNA: TGTGCTAGCAGCTTAGGTGGGCAAGTGGAGACCCAGTACTTC
CDR3 protein: CASSLGGQVETQYF

D gene: NA
J gene: TRBJ2-1
V gene: TRBV5-1
CDR3 DNA: TGCGCCAGCAGGGACAGCCAGTACAATGAGCAGTTCTTC
CDR3 protein: CASRDSQYNEQFF

D gene: NA
J gene: TRBJ2-3
V gene: TRBV10-1
CDR3 DNA: TGCGCCAGCAGTGAGTGGGGGGGGCGGGAGAGCACAGATACGCAGTATTTT
CDR3 protein: CASSEWGGRESTDTQYF

D gene: NA
J gene: TRBJ1-1
V gene: TRBV5-1
CDR3 DNA: TGCGCCAGCAGCTTGGATGTAGCAAACATGAACACTGAAGCTTTCTTT
CDR3 protein: CASSLDVANMNTEAFF

D gene: NA
J gene: TRBJ1-2
V gene: TRBV2
CDR3 DNA: TGTGCCAGCAGCCTAGCTAACTATGGCTACACCTTC
CDR3 protein: CASSLANYGYTF

D gene: TRBD1
J gene: TRBJ1-2
V gene: TRBV5-6
CDR3 DNA: TGTGCCAGCAGCTCCAGGGGGCGAGTTGGCTACACCTTC
CDR3 protein: CASSSRGRVGYTF

D gene: NA
J gene: TRBJ1-6
V gene: TRBV13
CDR3 DNA: TGTGCCTCTACCAGCCAGGGTCAATCACCCCTCCACTTT
CDR3 protein: CASTSQGQSPLHF

D gene: TRBD2
J gene: TRBJ2-1
V gene: TRBV5-1
CDR3 DNA: TGCGCCAGCAGCTTTCTAGCGGGGGCCGTTTTGAATGAGCAGTTCTTC
CDR3 protein: CASSFLAGAVLNEQFF

D gene: TRBD1
J gene: TRBJ2-3
V gene: TRBV7-3
CDR3 DNA: TGTGCCAGCAGCTCGCCCCCAGGGGGCACGCAGTATTTT
CDR3 protein: CASSSPPGGTQYF

D gene: TRBD1
J gene: TRBJ1-4
V gene: TRBV4-1
CDR3 DNA: TGCGCCAGCAGCCAACATGGGACAGGGGATGAAAAACTGTTTTTT
CDR3 protein: CASSQHGTGDEKLFF

D gene: TRBD2
J gene: TRBJ2-3
V gene: TRBV7-9
CDR3 DNA: TGTGCCAGCAGCCCTGCCGGGACTAGCGGAGGGGATACGCAGTATTTT
CDR3 protein: CASSPAGTSGGDTQYF